The 31 T cell receptor beta chains in this list originate from one sample, sequenced in a study of read filtering for tumor transcriptome and immune sequencing. This library used 300 to 500 ng RNA and molecular barcoded adaptors spanning alpha/delta and beta/gamma chains. TCRdb analysed the reads with MiXCR anew, one entry per CDR3 protein. The sample carries about 86,000 distinct CDR3 sequences, 9% to 15% recorded once. The material sequenced was a population of CD138-negative cells sorted from bone marrow. The source of these receptors is a donor at least 40 years old with multiple myeloma.

Comment on this clonotype: It may be a read error: a sequence one base away is much more abundant. V and J are TRBV19 and TRBJ2-7, with D perhaps TRBD1 (6 bases). The CDR3 extends over 20 amino acids. The germline CDR1 and CDR2 sequences are LNHDA and SQIVND (reference sequence). This CDR3 is CASSIQHTDSRFLGSYKQYF. CDR3 nucleotide sequence: TGTGCCAGTAGTATACAGCATACGGACAGTCGTTTCCTGGGGTCCTACAAGCAGTACTTC.

About this clonotype itself: This clone may be a read error of a much larger clone one base away. V gene TRBV7-9 combines with J gene TRBJ2-7, with 9 bases aligning to TRBD1. The CDR3 extends over 14 amino acids. Germline V CDR1 and CDR2: SEHNR, FQNEAQ (reference sequence). The CDR3 spells CASSLTGGVHERYF. The CDR3 DNA is TGTGCCAGCAGCCTGACAGGGGGTGTCCACGAGCGGTACTTC.

This clonotype was found many times. The V and J genes are TRBV2 and TRBJ1-4; tentative D call: TRBD1 (6 bases). The germline gives CDR1 SNHLY, CDR2 FYNNEI. The CDR3 is made up of 13 amino acids. The V end was cut by 7 bases, the J end by 8 bases, with 14 bases between. The chain's CDR3 is CASNGGRREKLFF. The CDR3, as DNA: TGTGCCAGCAACGGGGGCCGGCGGGAAAAACTGTTTTTT.

This clonotype has only a few counts. This chain connects TRBV7-9 to TRBJ1-1; 9 nucleotides agree with TRBD1. V shed 5 bases and J 5 bases; nucleotides not matched to a gene: 12. This CDR3 is 16 amino acids long. Germline CDR1 SEHNR, CDR2 FQNEAQ (reference sequence). The CDR3, as DNA: TGTGCCAGCAGCGCCTGGGGGGGACAGGGCGGGACTGAAGCTTTCTTT. This translates into CASSAWGGQGGTEAFF. The entire variable domain, with the rest obtained from reference TRBV7-9 and TRBJ1-1, is as follows: DTGVSQNPRHKITKRGQNVTFRCDPISEHNRLYWYRQTLGQGPEFLTYFQNEAQLEKSRLLSDRFSAERPKGSFSTLEIQRTEQGDSAMYLCASSAWGGQGGTEAFFGQGTRLTVV.

This clonotype was observed at least ten times. V and J are TRBV27 and TRBJ2-1, with TRBD2 matching over 9 bases. J was trimmed by 10 bases and V by 7 bases; bases with no gene match: 14. Germline loops: CDR1 MNHEY, CDR2 SMNVEV (reference sequence). There are 15 residues in the CDR3. In nucleotides, the CDR3 is TGTGCCAGCACTGCCGGGACTAGCACTTACCCAGAGCAGTTCTTC. Amino acids: CASTAGTSTYPEQFF.

As regards this clonotype: A much larger clone lies one base from this, so it may be a read error. This sequence joins TRBV29-1 and TRBJ1-5; 7 bases are a match to TRBD1. This CDR3 is 13 amino acids long. Germline CDR1 SQVTM, CDR2 ANQGSEA. In nucleotides, the CDR3 is TGCAGCGCCGCCGACAGGGACTATCAGCCCCGGCATTTT. The encoded protein is CSAADRDYQPRHF.

This clonotype has a count of ten or more. The chain is built from TRBV7-9 and TRBJ2-2, with no clear D. The CDR3 has 14 residues. Germline V gives CDR1 SEHNR, CDR2 FQNEAQ (reference sequence). Trimming removed 5 bases from V and 3 bases from J, with 10 bases in between. CDR3 protein: CASSPRLDTGELFF. Written as DNA, the CDR3 is TGTGCCAGCAGCCCCCGACTCGACACCGGGGAGCTGTTTTTT.

This clonotype was seen more than once but under ten times. A read error may explain this, as a much larger clone is one base away. The chain is built from TRBV20-1 and TRBJ2-1, with 13 bases that match TRBD2. The CDR3 covers 16 residues. The germline V gene encodes CDR1 DFQATT and CDR2 SNEGSKA (reference sequence). CDR3 residues: CSARGGTSGDYNGQFF. CDR3 sequence (DNA): TGCAGTGCTAGAGGGGGGACTAGCGGGGACTACAATGGGCAGTTCTTC.

This sequence joins TRBV3-1 and TRBJ2-7, with D uncertain. The CDR3 has 11 amino acids. Trimming left V 6 bases short and J 4 bases short, with 7 bases between. The germline V gene encodes CDR1 LGHDT and CDR2 YNNKEL (reference sequence). The chain's CDR3 is CASRNGYEQYF. DNA for the CDR3: TGTGCCAGCAGAAATGGGTACGAGCAGTACTTC.

This clonotype was found many times. This rearrangement joins TRBV10-3 to TRBJ2-1; 12 bases line up with TRBD2. The germline CDR1 and CDR2 sequences are ENHRY and SYGVKD. V trimming: 7 bases; J trimming: 3 bases; junction bases outside the gene matches: 4. The CDR3 runs 15 residues. This chain's CDR3 is CAIKGLAGNYNEQFF. CDR3 in DNA: TGTGCCATCAAGGGACTAGCGGGCAACTACAATGAGCAGTTCTTC.

This clonotype was recorded many times. The genes are TRBV6-5 and TRBJ2-1; D is unclear. The germline gives CDR1 MNHEY, CDR2 SVGAGI. Deletions cut 7 bases from V and 1 base from J, with 14 bases between. There are 15 residues in the CDR3. The CDR3 region is CASKNQKSSYNEQFF. The CDR3 DNA reads as TGTGCCAGCAAAAACCAAAAGTCTTCCTACAATGAGCAGTTCTTC.

Only a few counts were recorded for this clonotype. This could be a read error, since a much larger clone is one nucleotide away. The conserved phenylalanine or tryptophan is not found at the CDR3 terminus, so this likely reflects a read error. This chain links TRBV4-2 with TRBJ2-2, with D possibly TRBD1 on 5 matching bases. The V end was cut by 2 bases, the J end by 0 bases, with 10 bases between. The germline CDR1 and CDR2 sequences are LGHNA and YNFKEQ. The CDR3 sequence is 16 residues long. The CDR3 DNA sequence: TGTGCCAGCAGCCAACTGACAGACTCGAACACCGGGGAGCTGTTTTCT. Translating gives CASSQLTDSNTGELFS.

Remarks on this clonotype: The junction does not match germline at one end; this may be a read error. This rearrangement joins TRBV20-1 to TRBJ2-1; the match to TRBD2 covers 13 bases. The CDR3 loop spans 14 amino acids. Germline assignment: CDR1 DFQATT and CDR2 SNEGSKA (reference sequence). CDR3 region: CGARLAGGHNEQFF. CDR3 bases: TGCGGTGCTAGACTAGCGGGGGGTCACAATGAGCAGTTCTTC.

This clonotype was found a few times. The chain recombines TRBV20-1 with TRBJ2-1, with D uncertain. Trimming took off 4 bases at V and 0 bases at J, with 7 bases between the two ends. This CDR3 has 13 residues. CDR1 and CDR2 from the germline V gene are DFQATT and SNEGSKA (reference sequence). Written as DNA, the CDR3 is TGCAGTGCTACTTCTGGCTCCTACAATGAGCAGTTCTTC. Translation: CSATSGSYNEQFF.

This clonotype was seen repeatedly, ten times or more. V is TRBV9 and J is TRBJ2-3; TRBD2 might be the D (6 bases). Germline CDR1 and CDR2: SGDLS and YYNGEE. V lost 4 bases to trimming and J lost 6 bases, with 24 bases between them. This CDR3 comprises 17 residues. CDR3 DNA: TGTGCCAGCAGCCCAAGAGGGGACTCCGCCTACCCCGATACGCAGTATTTT. This translates into CASSPRGDSAYPDTQYF.

About this clonotype: This may come from a read error, since a much larger clone is one base off. The chain combines TRBV27 with TRBJ2-5; 9 bases map to TRBD1. The CDR3 is made up of 17 amino acids. The germline CDR1 and CDR2 sequences are MNHEY and SMNVEV (reference sequence). CDR3 bases: TGTGCCAGCAGCAACCCCCGGGACAGGGATTTCAGGGAGACCCGGTACTTC. This encodes CASSNPRDRDFRETRYF.

V and J are TRBV6-6 and TRBJ1-1, with TRBD1 identical over 8 bases. Germline-derived CDR1 and CDR2 are MNHNY and SVGAGI (reference sequence). J was trimmed by 6 bases and V by 7 bases; bases with no gene match: 7. This CDR3 spans 13 amino acids. In nucleotides, the CDR3 is TGTGCCAGCACCGAAGCACAGGGGGCTGAAGCTTTCTTT. It translates to CASTEAQGAEAFF.

In its sample, this clonotype was seen many times. V is TRBV5-1 and J is TRBJ2-6; D might be TRBD1 or TRBD2, each matching 6 bases. The CDR3 covers 15 residues. In germline, CDR1 is SGHRS, CDR2 YFSETQ. Trimming removed 6 bases from V and 3 bases from J, with 13 bases in between. This CDR3 reads CASITGGGGANVLTF. CDR3 DNA: TGCGCCAGCATCACCGGGGGCGGTGGGGCCAACGTCCTGACTTTC.

This clonotype was counted at least ten times. CDR3 coding DNA: TGTGCCAGCTCACCACCCACAGATAACACTGAAGCTTTCTTT. Translated: CASSPPTDNTEAFF. The chain has TRBV18 and TRBJ1-1; no clear D gene. The length of the CDR3 is 14 residues. V lost 0 bases and J 2 bases, leaving 7 bases between the germline ends. The germline CDR1 and CDR2 sequences are KGHSH and LQKENI. Full variable domain (remainder filled in from reference TRBV18 and TRBJ1-1): NAGVMQNPRHLVRRRGQEARLRCSPMKGHSHVYWYRQLPEEGLKFMVYLQKENIIDESGMPKERFSAEFPKEGPSILRIQQVVRGDSAAYFCASSPPTDNTEAFFGQGTRLTVV.

Ten or more counts support this clonotype. The chain is built from TRBV18 and TRBJ2-2; 11 bases map to TRBD2. The junction had 3 bases not matched to a gene; V was cut back by 3 bases and J by 6 bases. The CDR3 covers 15 residues. Per the germline V gene, CDR1 is KGHSH and CDR2 is LQKENI. For the CDR3, the DNA is TGTGCCAGCTCACCGGCTAGCGGGAGGCCCGGGGAGCTGTTTTTT. This gives the protein CASSPASGRPGELFF.

This clonotype was found a few times. The chain uses TRBV5-5 and TRBJ2-7, with 11 bases identical to TRBD2. The germline V gene has CDR1 SGHKS and CDR2 YYEKEE (reference sequence). V lost 0 bases to trimming and J lost 3 bases; unmatched junction nucleotides: 11. This CDR3 contains 18 residues. CDR3 nucleotide sequence: TGTGCCAGCAGCTTGGGCCCGCCCGGGACTAGCGGCAACTACGAGCAGTACTTC. Translation gives CASSLGPPGTSGNYEQYF. The full variable domain, its missing parts supplied by reference TRBV5-5 and TRBJ2-7, is DAGVTQSPTHLIKTRGQQVTLRCSPISGHKSVSWYQQVLGQGPQFIFQYYEKEERGRGNFPDRFSARQFPNYSSELNVNALLLGDSALYLCASSLGPPGTSGNYEQYFGPGTRLTVT.

To note about this clonotype: A much larger clonotype is one base distant, so this may be a read error. The chain joins TRBV25-1 to TRBJ2-2; D possibly corresponds to TRBD2 (5 bases). CDR1 is MGHDK, CDR2 SYGVNS, per germline. This CDR3 region has 15 residues. CDR3 in DNA: TGTGCCAGCGGGATCTGGGGAGCCTTGTCCGGGGAGCCGTTTTTT. Translating gives CASGIWGALSGEPFF.

This clonotype was detected ten times or more. V is TRBV20-1 and J is TRBJ2-7; 15 bases fit TRBD2. This CDR3 region has 16 residues. Unmatched junction bases numbered 6, after V lost 6 bases and J lost 0 bases. Germline-derived CDR1 and CDR2 are DFQATT and SNEGSKA (reference sequence). The chain's CDR3 is CSATGTSGRSSYEQYF. CDR3 DNA sequence: TGCAGTGCGACAGGGACTAGCGGGAGGAGCTCCTACGAGCAGTACTTC.

This clonotype has just a few counts. The chain uses TRBV20-1 and TRBJ1-2, with a tentative D call TRBD1 (6 bases). V lost 6 bases to trimming and J lost 6 bases, with 17 bases between them. The germline gives CDR1 DFQATT, CDR2 SNEGSKA (reference sequence). The CDR3 length is 13 residues. The CDR3, as DNA: TGCAGTGCCCGGGTGAGGGGGGCCGATGGCTACACCTTC. This sequence encodes CSARVRGADGYTF.

As to this clonotype: A read error likely explains this, since a far larger clone differs by one base. The genes are TRBV7-4 and TRBJ2-1; TRBD1 matches at 9 bases. Germline values: CDR1 SGHVT, CDR2 SQSDAQ. The CDR3 length is 12 residues. CDR3: CATSSAGTGHFF. The CDR3 coding sequence is TGTGCCACCAGCTCCGCCGGGACAGGGCATTTCTTC.

This clonotype was found many times. The chain employs TRBV29-1 and TRBJ1-2; perhaps TRBD1 as D (5 bases). Germline values: CDR1 SQVTM, CDR2 ANQGSEA. Between the trimmed V and J ends, which lost 5 bases and 7 bases, there was a span of 11 bases. The CDR3 is 11 amino acids. The CDR3 spells CSVTTGPGYTF. For the CDR3, the DNA is TGCAGCGTTACTACAGGACCTGGCTACACCTTC.

This clonotype was counted many times. The chain joins TRBV5-1 to TRBJ2-2, with D uncertain. V was trimmed by 6 bases and J by 7 bases, leaving 7 bases between them. The length of the CDR3 is 11 residues. The germline gives CDR1 SGHRS, CDR2 YFSETQ. The CDR3 loop reads CASTEYGELFF. The CDR3, as DNA: TGCGCCAGCACCGAGTACGGGGAGCTGTTTTTT.

This chain joins TRBV20-1 and TRBJ2-1; the D is unclear. V was pared by 3 bases and J by 2 bases, with 5 bases between. Germline values: CDR1 DFQATT, CDR2 SNEGSKA (reference sequence). The CDR3 loop spans 12 amino acids. CDR3 residues: CSASPAYNEQFF. CDR3 coding DNA: TGCAGTGCTAGCCCAGCCTACAATGAGCAGTTCTTC.

To note about this clonotype: With a much larger clone just one base away, this may be a read error. The CDR3 DNA sequence: TGTGCCGGCAGCTTCCGGGACAGGGGAAACACTGAAGCTTTCTTT. Translating gives CAGSFRDRGNTEAFF. This chain uses TRBV11-2 with TRBJ1-1; 10 nucleotides line up with TRBD1. The CDR3 is 15 amino acids. Germline assignment: CDR1 SGHAT and CDR2 FQNNGV.

This clonotype turned up a few times. With a much larger clone just one base away, this may be a read error. The chain employs TRBV30 and TRBJ2-5, with D possibly called TRBD1 or TRBD2 (5 bases each). The germline V and J ends were trimmed by 5 bases and 4 bases, with 14 bases remaining between them. The CDR3 length is 13 residues. Germline values: CDR1 GTSNPN, CDR2 SVGIG (reference sequence). The CDR3 sequence: CAWAEGMAETQYF. Written as DNA, the CDR3 is TGTGCCTGGGCTGAGGGGATGGCAGAGACCCAGTACTTC. Drawing the rest from reference TRBV30 and TRBJ2-5, the complete variable domain is SQTIHQWPATLVQPVGSPLSLECTVEGTSNPNLYWYRQAAGRGLQLLFYSVGIGQISSEVPQNLSASRPQDRQFILSSKKLLLSDSGFYLCAWAEGMAETQYFGPGTRLLVL.

Details on this clonotype: A read error may be the cause here, since a much bigger clone is one base away. This rearrangement joins TRBV28 to TRBJ2-7, with 7 bases identical to TRBD1. From germline, CDR1 is MDHEN and CDR2 SYDVKM. The CDR3 length is 16 residues. CDR3 bases: TGTGCCAGCAGTTCACCGGGACAGAAAATCGACTACGAGCAGAACTTC. It specifies CASSSPGQKIDYEQNF.